The source of this TCR beta chain is a study of blood T cell repertoires in COVID-19. Study as a whole: COVID-19 samples from acute and convalescent phases originated in the United States, Italy and Spain. In each case, the material was cDNA or gDNA derived from T cells, B-cell-depleted T cells, or PBMCs.

Trimming removed 4 bases from V and 7 bases from J, with 19 bases in between. Germline CDR1 LGHNT, CDR2 FRNRAP. There are 15 residues in the CDR3. Original handling: Amplifying reference gene primers gave estimates of nucleated cell counts. Profiling relied on immunoSEQ multiplex PCR, and the TCRdb table lists in-frame clones only, not all of them. V and J calls and clone size are given by that table; D and trimming were obtained from the DNA. The sample records about 180,000 clones, roughly 83% being singletons. This chain joins TRBV12-5 and TRBJ1-2; no reliable D call. This sequence originates from a human donor in a cohort sampled during active COVID-19. The source material was peripheral blood. In DNA form, the CDR3 reads TGTGCTAGTGGTTCTACCTATCCCCAACGGGGTGGCTACACCTTC. Encoded protein: CASGSTYPQRGGYTF.